These 12 T cell receptor beta chains originate from one sample sequenced in a study of CD4+ T cells in melanoma. Repertoires were generated with immunoSEQ multiplex PCR, while TCRdb's copy carries only in-frame clones and drops some. The repertoire consists of approximately 110,000 clones, with around 92% occurring once and the leading ten covering 2.5% to 3.5%. Sequenced sample: peripheral blood. The source of these receptors is a human donor with melanoma.

The gene calls are TRBV20-1 and TRBJ2-7, with D hard to call. From germline, CDR1 is DFQATT and CDR2 SNEGSKA (reference sequence). Trimming removed 4 bases at V and 6 bases at J, with 7 bases between. This CDR3 is built from 10 residues. CDR3 DNA: TGCAGTGCTACCTGGGGCGAGCAGTACTTC. Protein sequence: CSATWGEQYF.

The chain is built from TRBV5-1 and TRBJ1-2; a possible D gene is TRBD1 (6 bases). This CDR3 has 14 residues. V was cut by 4 bases and J by 1 base, with 11 bases left in between. Germline V lookup: CDR1 SGHRS, CDR2 YFSETQ. CDR3 DNA sequence: TGCGCCAGCAGCGCCGGGACATATAACTATGGCTACACCTTC. Protein: CASSAGTYNYGYTF.

The CDR3 region has the DNA TGTGCCATCAGGGAACAGGGGGAAAACACCGGGGAGCTGTTTTTT. As protein: CAIREQGENTGELFF. This sequence joins TRBV10-3 and TRBJ2-2; 8 nucleotides line up with TRBD1. In germline, CDR1 is ENHRY, CDR2 SYGVKD. The V gene end was trimmed by 6 bases and the J gene end by 2 bases; junction bases not matched to a gene: 5. This CDR3 region has 15 residues.

The chain has TRBV19 and TRBJ1-1; D uncertain. Germline assignment: CDR1 LNHDA and CDR2 SQIVND (reference sequence). The CDR3 extends over 13 amino acids. Deletions cut 5 bases from V and 3 bases from J, with 10 bases between. The CDR3 nucleotides read TGTGCCAGTAGTCGGGGAGACGACACTGAAGCTTTCTTT. Translation: CASSRGDDTEAFF.

The chain employs TRBV5-1 and TRBJ2-5; a weak D match, TRBD2 (5 bases). V shed 5 bases and J shed 1 base, with 15 bases lying between them. Per the germline V gene, CDR1 is SGHRS and CDR2 is YFSETQ. This CDR3 has 15 amino acids. Written as DNA, the CDR3 is TGCGCCAGCAGGTGGGGAGAAGTTATCCAAGAGACCCAGTACTTC. Translating it yields CASRWGEVIQETQYF.

The chain couples TRBV29-1 to TRBJ2-5, with D maybe TRBD1 (5 bases). The CDR3 totals 13 residues. With 2 bases removed from V and 2 bases from J, the gap between germline ends came to 9 bases. CDR1 and CDR2 from the germline V gene are SQVTM and ANQGSEA. CDR3 nucleotides: TGCAGCGTTGAAAAGGGGTTTCAAGAGACCCAGTACTTC. The encoded protein is CSVEKGFQETQYF. Looking up the rest from reference TRBV29-1 and TRBJ2-5 gives the full variable domain: SAVISQKPSRDICQRGTSLTIQCQVDSQVTMMFWYRQQPGQSLTLIATANQGSEATYESGFVIDKFPISRPNLTFSTLTVSNMSPEDSSIYLCSVEKGFQETQYFGPGTRLLVL.

This clone is a singleton in its sample. The chain employs TRBV5-4 and TRBJ2-7, with D perhaps matching TRBD1 (6 bases). Per the germline V gene, CDR1 is SGHNT and CDR2 is YYREEE (reference sequence). The V and J ends lost 1 base and 0 bases respectively, with 14 bases between them. This CDR3 is built from 16 residues. The CDR3 reads CASSLSGDRSSYEQYF. For the CDR3, the DNA is TGTGCCAGCAGCTTGTCCGGAGACAGGAGCTCCTACGAGCAGTACTTC. The variable domain in full, completed from reference TRBV5-4 and TRBJ2-7, reads ETGVTQSPTHLIKTRGQQVTLRCSSQSGHNTVSWYQQALGQGPQFIFQYYREEENGRGNFPPRFSGLQFPNYSSELNVNALELDDSALYLCASSLSGDRSSYEQYFGPGTRLTVT.

The chain carries TRBV7-2 and TRBJ2-3, with 8 bases that match TRBD2. CDR1 and CDR2 (germline): SGHTA, FQGNSA. The CDR3 extends over 15 amino acids. Trimming took 5 bases from V and 6 from J; bases not matched to a gene: 10. The CDR3 protein is CASSRDGLATDTQYF. In DNA, the CDR3 is TGTGCCAGCAGCAGAGATGGACTAGCAACCGATACGCAGTATTTT.

This clone was observed once. This sequence joins TRBV5-1 and TRBJ2-3, with D tentatively TRBD1 or TRBD2 (6 bases each). Germline V CDR1 and CDR2: SGHRS, YFSETQ. The CDR3 extends over 16 amino acids. Trimming removed 1 base from V and 1 base from J, with 13 bases in between. CDR3 amino acids: CASSLRGAWGTDTQYF. The CDR3 nucleotides are TGCGCCAGCAGCTTGAGGGGGGCGTGGGGCACAGATACGCAGTATTTT.

V and J are TRBV27 and TRBJ1-2; 11 bases are shared with TRBD1. The germline V gene encodes CDR1 MNHEY and CDR2 SMNVEV (reference sequence). The CDR3 has 13 amino acids. Trimming cost V 10 bases and J 4 bases; bases outside gene matches: 5. In DNA form, the CDR3 reads TGTGCCACCTTCGGACAGGGGGCCTATGGCTACACCTTC. Translation gives CATFGQGAYGYTF.

The V gene is TRBV5-1, the J gene TRBJ1-6, with 10 bases that match TRBD1. Germline values: CDR1 SGHRS, CDR2 YFSETQ. The trim removed 4 bases at V and 5 bases at J, leaving 9 bases unmatched. The CDR3 has 17 amino acids. The CDR3 spells CASSLKGTGANNSPLHF. Written as DNA, the CDR3 is TGCGCCAGCAGCCTGAAGGGGACAGGGGCGAATAATTCACCCCTCCACTTT.

This chain uses TRBV4-2 with TRBJ1-3; 7 bases are shared with TRBD1. With 1 base clipped from V and 4 bases from J, the junction kept 4 bases outside the gene matches. This CDR3 spans 15 amino acids. Germline CDR1 and CDR2: LGHNA and YNFKEQ. The CDR3 DNA reads TGTGCCAGCAGCCAAGGGACAGGTGAAGGAAACACCATATATTTT. It specifies CASSQGTGEGNTIYF.